The clone carrying this T cell receptor beta chain was recorded many times. The trim removed 8 bases at V and 4 bases at J, leaving 8 bases unmatched. The length of the CDR3 is 14 residues. Per germline, CDR1 WSHSY and CDR2 SAAADI. The data stem from a study of T-cell memory formation after mild COVID-19. Turning to the study itself: Clustering of TCRs was largely donor specific.

TCRdb itself ran the 5' RACE reads through MiXCR, one entry per CDR3 protein. The sample carries fewer than 15,000 distinct CDR3 sequences, 12% recorded once. The sequenced sample was PBMCs or a T cell subset sorted from them (not recorded which). This sequence was found in an adult woman who had mild COVID-19 (a few samples of this study predate the infection). Cell type and time point are not known. This sequence joins TRBV10-2 and TRBJ2-5, with 9 bases identical to TRBD1. CDR3 loop: CASSGTGISETQYF. The CDR3 DNA reads TGCGCCAGCTCGGGGACAGGGATATCAGAGACCCAGTACTTC.